This TCR beta chain was obtained from a study of technical replicates of blood from several donors. Profiled with immunoSEQ multiplex PCR; TCRdb holds only in-frame clones, not every one. The sample lists about 66,000 clones, 88% occurring once. The CDR3 covers 13 residues. Looked up from germline, CDR1 is SSHAT and CDR2 is FNYEAQ (reference sequence). The germline V and J ends were trimmed by 5 bases and 6 bases, with 13 bases remaining between them. Material: PBMCs. The receptor was derived from a human donor in good health. Some clones in this sample may be carry-over from other donors' samples. The V and J genes are TRBV7-7 and TRBJ1-1; a weak D match, TRBD1 (5 bases). DNA for the CDR3: TGTGCCAGCAGCCTTGGACTAGGGGCTGAAGCTTTCTTT. Protein sequence: CASSLGLGAEAFF.